The rows below give T cell receptor beta chains drawn from one sample of a study of T cell responses to AZD1222 COVID-19 vaccine. Sequenced by immunoSEQ multiplex PCR; TCRdb stores in-frame clones only, minus some. This table holds 200,000 to 250,000 clones, roughly 94% found once. Sequenced material: peripheral blood, taken 28 days after the second dose of the MenACWY control vaccine. The receptors stem from an adult who received the MenACWY meningococcal vaccine as a control. CDR3s include the opening cysteine and the closing phenylalanine or tryptophan. A D gene is named only where the DNA matches it firmly. Clone size is stated in some rows and not others, as once, few, many or a class when expanded.

CDR3 length: 15
J gene: TRBJ1-5
clone size: .
D gene: .
V gene: TRBV3-1/TRBV3-2
CDR3 DNA: TGTGCCAGCAGCCAAGGGGACTCGGGCAATCAGCCCCAGCATTTT
CDR3 protein: CASSQGDSGNQPQHF

CDR3 length: 12
J gene: TRBJ1-1
clone size: .
D gene: .
V gene: TRBV6-5
CDR3 DNA: TGTGCCAGCAGTTTCGGGGGCTTTGAAGCTTTCTTT
CDR3 protein: CASSFGGFEAFF

CDR3 length: 17
J gene: TRBJ2-2
clone size: once
D gene: .
V gene: TRBV28
CDR3 DNA: TGTGCCAGCAGTTTACCAGGGGTGAGCACGAACACCGGGGAGCTGTTTTTT
CDR3 protein: CASSLPGVSTNTGELFF

CDR3 length: 17
J gene: TRBJ2-6
clone size: .
D gene: TRBD1
V gene: TRBV28
CDR3 DNA: TGTGCCACCACGCCCGGGACAGGGGGAGGTGGGGCCAACGTCCTGACTTTC
CDR3 protein: CATTPGTGGGGANVLTF

CDR3 length: 14
J gene: TRBJ1-2
clone size: .
D gene: .
V gene: TRBV2
CDR3 DNA: TGTGCCAGCAGTGAAGCAGGGTATAGCTATGGCTACACCTTC
CDR3 protein: CASSEAGYSYGYTF

CDR3 length: 13
J gene: TRBJ2-7
clone size: .
D gene: .
V gene: TRBV7-2
CDR3 DNA: TGTGCCAGCAGCTTCTCCCAGGGCTACGAGCAGTACTTC
CDR3 protein: CASSFSQGYEQYF

CDR3 length: 15
J gene: TRBJ1-5
clone size: .
D gene: TRBD1
V gene: TRBV4-2
CDR3 DNA: TGTGCCAGCAGCCAAGATGGGACAGTTAATCAGCCCCAGCATTTT
CDR3 protein: CASSQDGTVNQPQHF

CDR3 length: 14
J gene: TRBJ1-1
clone size: few
D gene: TRBD1
V gene: TRBV4-1
CDR3 DNA: TGCGCCAGCAGCCAACTGACAGGGAGCACTGAAGCTTTCTTT
CDR3 protein: CASSQLTGSTEAFF

CDR3 length: 16
J gene: TRBJ2-3
clone size: .
D gene: .
V gene: TRBV6-5
CDR3 DNA: TGTGCCAGCAGTTACTCTGGGTCCACCCCCACGGATACGCAGTATTTT
CDR3 protein: CASSYSGSTPTDTQYF

CDR3 length: 14
J gene: TRBJ1-6
clone size: once
D gene: TRBD1
V gene: TRBV6-5
CDR3 DNA: TGTGCCAGCGCGGGACAGCCAAATAATTCACCCCTCCACTTT
CDR3 protein: CASAGQPNNSPLHF

CDR3 length: 11
J gene: TRBJ1-2
clone size: .
D gene: .
V gene: TRBV9
CDR3 DNA: TGTGCCAGCAGCGTAGGGGGCGACTACACCTTC
CDR3 protein: CASSVGGDYTF

CDR3 length: 14
J gene: TRBJ2-7
clone size: .
D gene: TRBD1
V gene: TRBV19
CDR3 DNA: TGTGCCAGTGCCGGGACAGGGGACACCTACGAGCAGTACTTC
CDR3 protein: CASAGTGDTYEQYF

CDR3 length: 16
J gene: TRBJ2-1
clone size: .
D gene: TRBD2
V gene: TRBV5-1
CDR3 DNA: TGCGCCAGCAGCTGGCCTAGCGGGGGCTCCTACAATGAGCAGTTCTTC
CDR3 protein: CASSWPSGGSYNEQFF

CDR3 length: 15
J gene: TRBJ2-1
clone size: .
D gene: TRBD2
V gene: TRBV28
CDR3 DNA: TGTGCCAGCTTGCGTAGCGGGAGACTCTACAATGAGCAGTTCTTC
CDR3 protein: CASLRSGRLYNEQFF

CDR3 length: 15
J gene: TRBJ1-6
clone size: .
D gene: .
V gene: TRBV5-6
CDR3 DNA: TGTGCCAGCAAACCGATGGGAGCAGGGAATTCACCCCTCCACTTT
CDR3 protein: CASKPMGAGNSPLHF

CDR3 length: 15
J gene: TRBJ1-3
clone size: .
D gene: .
V gene: TRBV30
CDR3 DNA: TGTGCCTGGAGTGGTCAGCGGTTCTCTGGAAACACCATATATTTT
CDR3 protein: CAWSGQRFSGNTIYF

CDR3 length: 11
J gene: TRBJ1-2
clone size: .
D gene: .
V gene: TRBV30
CDR3 DNA: TGTGCCTACGACATTAACTATGGCTACACCTTC
CDR3 protein: CAYDINYGYTF

CDR3 length: 16
J gene: TRBJ1-4
clone size: .
D gene: TRBD1
V gene: TRBV5-1
CDR3 DNA: TGCGCCAGCAGCCGTATGGGGCAGGGGGAAAATGAAAAACTGTTTTTT
CDR3 protein: CASSRMGQGENEKLFF

CDR3 length: 13
J gene: TRBJ2-7
clone size: .
D gene: .
V gene: TRBV5-1
CDR3 DNA: TGCGCCAGCAGCCGACAGGAGTCATACGAGCAGTACTTC
CDR3 protein: CASSRQESYEQYF

CDR3 length: 18
J gene: TRBJ2-7
clone size: .
D gene: TRBD2
V gene: TRBV10-2
CDR3 DNA: TGCGCCAGCAGTGAGTCGGTGCTAGCGGGATGGGACTCCTACGAGCAGTACTTC
CDR3 protein: CASSESVLAGWDSYEQYF

CDR3 length: 13
J gene: TRBJ2-7
clone size: .
D gene: .
V gene: TRBV6-5
CDR3 DNA: TGTGCCAGCAGTTACTCTGAGGCGAACGAGCAGTACTTC
CDR3 protein: CASSYSEANEQYF

CDR3 length: 17
J gene: TRBJ2-3
clone size: .
D gene: TRBD2
V gene: TRBV5-6
CDR3 DNA: TGTGCCAGCAGCTTGCCTAGCGGGGGGGCTCCCACAGATACGCAGTATTTT
CDR3 protein: CASSLPSGGAPTDTQYF

CDR3 length: 13
J gene: TRBJ2-1
clone size: .
D gene: .
V gene: TRBV6-1
CDR3 DNA: TGTGCCAGCAGTGAGGGACTCAACAATGAGCAGTTCTTC
CDR3 protein: CASSEGLNNEQFF

CDR3 length: 15
J gene: TRBJ2-7
clone size: once
D gene: .
V gene: TRBV19
CDR3 DNA: TGTGCCAGTACCGAAGGGACAGCGGGTTTCTACGAGCAGTACTTC
CDR3 protein: CASTEGTAGFYEQYF

CDR3 length: 13
J gene: TRBJ2-5
clone size: .
D gene: TRBD2
V gene: TRBV6-5
CDR3 DNA: TGTGCCAGCAGGAGACTAGCGGAAGAGACCCAGTACTTC
CDR3 protein: CASRRLAEETQYF

CDR3 length: 16
J gene: TRBJ2-7
clone size: .
D gene: TRBD1
V gene: TRBV2
CDR3 DNA: TGTGCCAGCAGTGATTTGGCGGGACAGGCCTCCTACGAGCAGTACTTC
CDR3 protein: CASSDLAGQASYEQYF

CDR3 length: 12
J gene: TRBJ1-1
clone size: .
D gene: .
V gene: TRBV7-2
CDR3 DNA: TGTGCCAGCAGCCGGAGGGGGACTGAAGCTTTCTTT
CDR3 protein: CASSRRGTEAFF

CDR3 length: 12
J gene: TRBJ2-7
clone size: .
D gene: .
V gene: TRBV6-1
CDR3 DNA: TGTGCCAGCAGAGAAGTCGGCTACGAGCAGTACTTC
CDR3 protein: CASREVGYEQYF

CDR3 length: 15
J gene: TRBJ2-3
clone size: .
D gene: .
V gene: TRBV29-1
CDR3 DNA: TGCAGCGGACAAGTTGGTCTCCTCAGCACAGATACGCAGTATTTT
CDR3 protein: CSGQVGLLSTDTQYF

CDR3 length: 14
J gene: TRBJ1-6
clone size: .
D gene: .
V gene: TRBV13
CDR3 DNA: TGTGCCAGCAGCTTAGCTAAATATAATTCACCCCTCCACTTT
CDR3 protein: CASSLAKYNSPLHF

CDR3 length: 15
J gene: TRBJ1-1
clone size: .
D gene: TRBD1
V gene: TRBV5-1
CDR3 DNA: TGCGCCAGCAGCCCAAGGACAGGGAGGGGCACTGAAGCTTTCTTT
CDR3 protein: CASSPRTGRGTEAFF

CDR3 length: 15
J gene: TRBJ2-1
clone size: once
D gene: .
V gene: TRBV24-1
CDR3 DNA: TGTGCCACCAGTGCCTCCCCCACAGGCCACAATGAGCAGTTCTTC
CDR3 protein: CATSASPTGHNEQFF

CDR3 length: 14
J gene: TRBJ1-2
clone size: few
D gene: TRBD1
V gene: TRBV18
CDR3 DNA: TGTGCCAGCTCACCACCGGGACAGCAATATGGCTACACCTTC
CDR3 protein: CASSPPGQQYGYTF

CDR3 length: 14
J gene: TRBJ2-1
clone size: .
D gene: TRBD2
V gene: TRBV28
CDR3 DNA: TGTGCCAGCAGACTGAGCGGGAGGGTCCTTGAGCAGTTCTTC
CDR3 protein: CASRLSGRVLEQFF

CDR3 length: 18
J gene: TRBJ1-4
clone size: .
D gene: .
V gene: TRBV3-1/TRBV3-2
CDR3 DNA: TGTGCCAGCAGCCAAGGGTCCGGGACCTCGATAACTAATGAAAAACTGTTTTTT
CDR3 protein: CASSQGSGTSITNEKLFF

CDR3 length: 14
J gene: TRBJ2-1
clone size: few
D gene: .
V gene: TRBV30
CDR3 DNA: TGTGCCTGGGAACCACGGAGCTCCTACAATGAGCAGTTCTTC
CDR3 protein: CAWEPRSSYNEQFF

CDR3 length: 12
J gene: TRBJ1-2
clone size: .
D gene: .
V gene: TRBV27
CDR3 DNA: TGTGCCAGCAGGAACACAGGAGGGGGCTACACCTTC
CDR3 protein: CASRNTGGGYTF

CDR3 length: 17
J gene: TRBJ2-1
clone size: .
D gene: TRBD2
V gene: TRBV14
CDR3 DNA: TGTGCCAGCAGCCAACACGTGAGCGGGAGTTCTTACAATGAGCAGTTCTTC
CDR3 protein: CASSQHVSGSSYNEQFF

CDR3 length: 15
J gene: TRBJ2-2
clone size: .
D gene: TRBD1
V gene: TRBV5-1
CDR3 DNA: TGCGCCAGCAGCCCGGGGACAGTACCCACCGGGGAGCTGTTTTTT
CDR3 protein: CASSPGTVPTGELFF

CDR3 length: 15
J gene: TRBJ2-7
clone size: .
D gene: TRBD1
V gene: TRBV28
CDR3 DNA: TGTGCCAGCAGTGGACAGGGAAAGAATCCCTACGAGCAGTACTTC
CDR3 protein: CASSGQGKNPYEQYF

CDR3 length: 15
J gene: TRBJ2-3
clone size: .
D gene: TRBD2
V gene: TRBV7-6
CDR3 DNA: TGTGCCAGCAGCTTAAGCGGGAGGGCCCTAGATACGCAGTATTTT
CDR3 protein: CASSLSGRALDTQYF

CDR3 length: 11
J gene: TRBJ1-2
clone size: .
D gene: TRBD1
V gene: TRBV29-1
CDR3 DNA: TGCAGCGTTGGAAGGGACAGCGGCTACACCTTC
CDR3 protein: CSVGRDSGYTF

CDR3 length: 15
J gene: TRBJ2-1
clone size: .
D gene: TRBD2
V gene: TRBV7-6
CDR3 DNA: TGTGCCAGCAGCGAGGGGCTAGCGGGGTACAATGAGCAGTTCTTC
CDR3 protein: CASSEGLAGYNEQFF

CDR3 length: 13
J gene: TRBJ1-6
clone size: once
D gene: .
V gene: TRBV30
CDR3 DNA: TGTGCCTGGAAGGTTTCAGAACATTCACCCCTCCACTTT
CDR3 protein: CAWKVSEHSPLHF

CDR3 length: 13
J gene: TRBJ2-1
clone size: .
D gene: .
V gene: TRBV6-5
CDR3 DNA: TGTGCCAGCAGTAGGACAACCTACAATGAGCAGTTCTTC
CDR3 protein: CASSRTTYNEQFF

CDR3 length: 13
J gene: TRBJ1-5
clone size: few
D gene: .
V gene: TRBV12-3/TRBV12-4
CDR3 DNA: TGTGCCAGCAGTTACGGGGGGGGCCAGCCCCAGCATTTT
CDR3 protein: CASSYGGGQPQHF

CDR3 length: 15
J gene: TRBJ2-7
clone size: .
D gene: .
V gene: TRBV5-8
CDR3 DNA: TGTGCCAGCAGCTGGAACGGCAGGGGTTCCTACGAGCAGTACTTC
CDR3 protein: CASSWNGRGSYEQYF

CDR3 length: 16
J gene: TRBJ1-5
clone size: .
D gene: .
V gene: TRBV28
CDR3 DNA: TGTGCCTCAACAGGTTACCCATTTACGATCAATCAGCCCCAGCATTTT
CDR3 protein: CASTGYPFTINQPQHF